This T cell receptor beta chain was sequenced in a study of shared clonotypes between healthy human individuals. Whole-study results and caveats: A small donor pool kept down the genetic and exposure-history diversity that was represented.

As for this clone: The target antigen is unknown.

Here immunoSEQ multiplex PCR was the method, and the copy in TCRdb shows in-frame clones only, minus some. The data hold around 530,000 clones, with around 78% observed a single time. The specimen was PBMCs. The receptor comes from a woman in her forties in good health. Some clones in this sample may be carry-over from other donors' samples.

The CDR3 spells CATSRVGRSTDTQYF. For the CDR3, the DNA is TGTGCCACCAGCAGAGTCGGGAGGAGCACAGATACGCAGTATTTT. The V call is TRBV15, the J call TRBJ2-3; TRBD2 aligns across 7 bases. Germline CDR1 LNHNV, CDR2 YYDKDF (reference sequence). V shed 1 base and J 0 bases; nucleotides not matched to a gene: 1. The CDR3 contains 15 residues.